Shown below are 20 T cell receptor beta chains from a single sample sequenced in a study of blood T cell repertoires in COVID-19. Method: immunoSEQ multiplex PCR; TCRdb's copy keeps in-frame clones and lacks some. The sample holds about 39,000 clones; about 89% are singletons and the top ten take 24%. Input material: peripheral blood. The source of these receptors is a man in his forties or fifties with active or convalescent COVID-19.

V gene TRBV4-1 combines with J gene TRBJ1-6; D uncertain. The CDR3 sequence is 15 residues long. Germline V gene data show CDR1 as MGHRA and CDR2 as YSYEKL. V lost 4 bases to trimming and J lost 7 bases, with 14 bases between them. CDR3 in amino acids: CASSPRGSLNSPLHF. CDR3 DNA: TGCGCCAGCAGCCCTCGAGGGTCTTTAAATTCACCCCTCCACTTT.

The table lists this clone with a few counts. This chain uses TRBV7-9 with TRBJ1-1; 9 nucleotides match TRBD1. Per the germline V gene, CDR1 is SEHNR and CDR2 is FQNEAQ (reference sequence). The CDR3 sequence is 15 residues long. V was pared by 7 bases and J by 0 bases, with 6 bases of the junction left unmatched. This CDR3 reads CASKGGQGMNTEAFF. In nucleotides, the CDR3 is TGTGCCAGCAAGGGGGGACAGGGAATGAACACTGAAGCTTTCTTT.

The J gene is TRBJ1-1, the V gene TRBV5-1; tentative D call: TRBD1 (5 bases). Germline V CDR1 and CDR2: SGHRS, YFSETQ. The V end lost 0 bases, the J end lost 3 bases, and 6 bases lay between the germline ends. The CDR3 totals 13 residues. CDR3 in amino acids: CASSLGQYTEAFF. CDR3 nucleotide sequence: TGCGCCAGCAGCTTGGGACAGTACACTGAAGCTTTCTTT.

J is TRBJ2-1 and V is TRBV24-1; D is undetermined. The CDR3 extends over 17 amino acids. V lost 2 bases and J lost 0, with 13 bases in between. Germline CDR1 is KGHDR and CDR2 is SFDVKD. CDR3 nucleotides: TGTGCCACCAGTGATTCCCCTTCGTGGAGCTCCTACAATGAGCAGTTCTTC. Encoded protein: CATSDSPSWSSYNEQFF.

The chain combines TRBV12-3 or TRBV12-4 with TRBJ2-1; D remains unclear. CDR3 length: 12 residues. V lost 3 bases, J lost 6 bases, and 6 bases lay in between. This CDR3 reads CASSFHPNEQFF. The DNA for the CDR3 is TGTGCCAGCAGTTTTCATCCCAATGAGCAGTTCTTC.

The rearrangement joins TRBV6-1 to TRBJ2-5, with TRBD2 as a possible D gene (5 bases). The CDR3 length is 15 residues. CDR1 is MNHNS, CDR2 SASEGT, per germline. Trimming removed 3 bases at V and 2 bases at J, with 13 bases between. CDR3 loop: CASSDSEEVQETQYF. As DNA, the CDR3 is TGTGCCAGCAGTGATTCGGAGGAGGTTCAAGAGACCCAGTACTTC.

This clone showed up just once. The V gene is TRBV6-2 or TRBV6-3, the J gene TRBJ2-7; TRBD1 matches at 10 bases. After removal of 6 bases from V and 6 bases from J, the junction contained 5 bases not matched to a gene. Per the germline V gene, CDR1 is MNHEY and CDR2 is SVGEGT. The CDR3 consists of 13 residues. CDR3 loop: CASSRDRGVEQYF. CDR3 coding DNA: TGTGCCAGCAGCAGGGACAGGGGAGTCGAGCAGTACTTC.

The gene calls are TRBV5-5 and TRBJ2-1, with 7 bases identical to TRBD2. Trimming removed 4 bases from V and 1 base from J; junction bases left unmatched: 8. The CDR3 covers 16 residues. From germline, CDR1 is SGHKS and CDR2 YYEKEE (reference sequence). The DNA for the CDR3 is TGTGCCAGCAGCACACTGGGGGGGAAGTCCTACAATGAGCAGTTCTTC. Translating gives CASSTLGGKSYNEQFF.

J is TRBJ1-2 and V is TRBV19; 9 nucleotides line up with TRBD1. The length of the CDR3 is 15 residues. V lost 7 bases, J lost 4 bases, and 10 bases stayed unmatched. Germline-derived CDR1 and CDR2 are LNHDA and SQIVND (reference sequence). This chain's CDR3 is CASNPTGTGFYGYTF. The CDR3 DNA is TGTGCCAGTAACCCCACCGGGACAGGGTTCTATGGCTACACCTTC.

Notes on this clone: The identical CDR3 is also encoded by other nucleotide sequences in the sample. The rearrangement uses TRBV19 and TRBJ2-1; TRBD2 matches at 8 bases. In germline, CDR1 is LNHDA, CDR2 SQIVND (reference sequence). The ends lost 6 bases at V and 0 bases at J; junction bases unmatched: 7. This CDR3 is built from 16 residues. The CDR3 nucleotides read TGTGCCAGTAGCCTAAGCGGGAGAAGCTCCTACAATGAGCAGTTCTTC. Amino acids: CASSLSGRSSYNEQFF.

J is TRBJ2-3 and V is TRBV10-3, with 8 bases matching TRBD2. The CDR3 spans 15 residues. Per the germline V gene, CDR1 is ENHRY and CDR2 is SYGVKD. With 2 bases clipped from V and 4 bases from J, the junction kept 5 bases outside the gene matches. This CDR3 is CAISERAGVADTQYF. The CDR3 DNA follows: TGTGCCATCAGTGAGAGAGCGGGAGTGGCAGATACGCAGTATTTT.

This CDR3 reads CASSRDRGPSGNTIYF. CDR3 in DNA: TGTGCCAGCAGTCGGGACAGGGGACCCTCTGGAAACACCATATATTTT. The gene calls are TRBV2 and TRBJ1-3, with 10 bases matching TRBD1. V shed 5 bases, J shed 0 bases, and the junction held 4 bases outside the gene matches. Per the germline V gene, CDR1 is SNHLY and CDR2 is FYNNEI. The CDR3 has 16 residues.

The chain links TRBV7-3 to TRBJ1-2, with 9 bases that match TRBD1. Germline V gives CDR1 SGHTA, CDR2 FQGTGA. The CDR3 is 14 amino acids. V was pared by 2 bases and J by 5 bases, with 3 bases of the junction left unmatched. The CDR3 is CASSLGDRVYGYTF. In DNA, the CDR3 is TGTGCCAGCAGCTTAGGGGACAGGGTATATGGCTACACCTTC.

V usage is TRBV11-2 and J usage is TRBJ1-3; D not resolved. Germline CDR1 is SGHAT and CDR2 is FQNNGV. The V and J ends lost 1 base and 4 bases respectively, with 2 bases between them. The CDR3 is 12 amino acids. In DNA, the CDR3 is TGTGCCAGCAGCTTAGCAGGAAACACCATATATTTT. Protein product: CASSLAGNTIYF.

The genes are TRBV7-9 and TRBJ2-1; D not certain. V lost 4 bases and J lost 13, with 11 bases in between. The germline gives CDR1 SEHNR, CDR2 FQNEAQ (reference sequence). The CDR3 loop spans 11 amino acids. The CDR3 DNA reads TGTGCCAGCAGCTCCCCGCGGCTCCAGTTCTTC. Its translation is CASSSPRLQFF.

The CDR3 protein is CASSLLGLAATDEQFF. The CDR3 nucleotides read TGTGCCAGCAGCTTATTAGGACTAGCGGCCACGGATGAGCAGTTCTTC. The V and J genes are TRBV7-9 and TRBJ2-1; 10 bases are a match to TRBD2. The CDR3 spans 16 residues. V trimming: 2 bases; J trimming: 8 bases; junction bases outside the gene matches: 9. The germline V gene has CDR1 SEHNR and CDR2 FQNEAQ (reference sequence).

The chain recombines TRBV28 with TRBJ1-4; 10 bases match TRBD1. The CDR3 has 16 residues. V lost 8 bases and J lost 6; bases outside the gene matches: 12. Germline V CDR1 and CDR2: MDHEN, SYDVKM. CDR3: CASGYLPGQGYEKLFF. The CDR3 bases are TGTGCCAGCGGATACTTACCGGGACAGGGGTATGAAAAACTGTTTTTT.

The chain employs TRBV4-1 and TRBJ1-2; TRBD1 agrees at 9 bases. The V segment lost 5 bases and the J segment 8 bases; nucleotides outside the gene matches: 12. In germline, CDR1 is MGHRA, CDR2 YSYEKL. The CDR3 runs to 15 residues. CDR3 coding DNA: TGCGCCAGCAGCACCACCCAGGACAGGGGCAGGGGCTACACCTTC. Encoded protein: CASSTTQDRGRGYTF.

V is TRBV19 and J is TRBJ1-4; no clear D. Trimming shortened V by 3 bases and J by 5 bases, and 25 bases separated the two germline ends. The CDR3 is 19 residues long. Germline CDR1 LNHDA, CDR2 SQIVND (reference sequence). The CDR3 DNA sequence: TGTGCCAGTAGTATGAGAGGAGGAACGGGGAAGGGCGGAAATGAAAAACTGTTTTTT. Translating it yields CASSMRGGTGKGGNEKLFF.

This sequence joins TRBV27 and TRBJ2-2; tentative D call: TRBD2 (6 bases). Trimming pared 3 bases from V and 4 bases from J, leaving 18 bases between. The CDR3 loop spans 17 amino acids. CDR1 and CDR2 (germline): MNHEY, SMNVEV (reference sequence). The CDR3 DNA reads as TGTGCCAGCAGTTTGACCCAGGGAGGATGGACCACCGGGGAGCTGTTTTTT. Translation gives CASSLTQGGWTTGELFF.